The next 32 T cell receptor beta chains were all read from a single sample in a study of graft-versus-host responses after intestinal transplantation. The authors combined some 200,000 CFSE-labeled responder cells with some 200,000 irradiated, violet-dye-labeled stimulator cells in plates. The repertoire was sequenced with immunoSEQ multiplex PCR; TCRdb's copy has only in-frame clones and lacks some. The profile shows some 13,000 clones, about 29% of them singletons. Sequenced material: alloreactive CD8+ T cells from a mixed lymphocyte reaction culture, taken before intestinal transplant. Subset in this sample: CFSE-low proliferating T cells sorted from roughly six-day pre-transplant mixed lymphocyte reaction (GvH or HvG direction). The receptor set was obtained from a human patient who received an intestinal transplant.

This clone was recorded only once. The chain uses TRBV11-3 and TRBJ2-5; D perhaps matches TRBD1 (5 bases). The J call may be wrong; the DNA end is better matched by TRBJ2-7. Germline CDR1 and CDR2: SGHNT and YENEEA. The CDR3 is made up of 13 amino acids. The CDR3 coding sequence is TGTGCCAGCAGCTTAGCAGGGACCTACGAGCAGTACTTC. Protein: CASSLAGTYEQYF.

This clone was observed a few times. CDR3 in DNA: TGTGCCAGCAGCTCTTCTGGACCCCCTCGGCCCCAGCATTTT. It encodes CASSSSGPPRPQHF. The chain recombines TRBV11-2 with TRBJ1-5; D remains ambiguous. Germline CDR1 is SGHAT and CDR2 is FQNNGV. CDR3 length: 14 amino acids. Between the trimmed V and J ends, which lost 4 bases and 9 bases, there was a span of 16 bases.

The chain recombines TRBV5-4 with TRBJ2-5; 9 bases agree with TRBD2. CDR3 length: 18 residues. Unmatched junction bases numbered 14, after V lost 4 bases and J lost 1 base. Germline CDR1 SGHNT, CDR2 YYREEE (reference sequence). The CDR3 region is CASSQILPGLAFQETQYF. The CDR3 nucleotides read TGTGCCAGCAGCCAGATACTTCCGGGACTAGCTTTCCAAGAGACCCAGTACTTC.

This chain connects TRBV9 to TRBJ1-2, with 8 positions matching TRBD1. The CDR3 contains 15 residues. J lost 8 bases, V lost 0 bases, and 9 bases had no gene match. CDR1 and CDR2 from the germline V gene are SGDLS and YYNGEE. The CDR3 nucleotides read TGTGCCAGCAGCGTAGCTACTAAGGGACAGGAAGGCTACACCTTC. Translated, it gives CASSVATKGQEGYTF.

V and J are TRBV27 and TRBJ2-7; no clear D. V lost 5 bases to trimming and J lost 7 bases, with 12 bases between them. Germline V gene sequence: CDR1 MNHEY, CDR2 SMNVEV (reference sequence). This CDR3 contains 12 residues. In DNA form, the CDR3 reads TGTGCCAGCAGTCCGAATCGGTGGGAGCAGTACTTC. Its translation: CASSPNRWEQYF.

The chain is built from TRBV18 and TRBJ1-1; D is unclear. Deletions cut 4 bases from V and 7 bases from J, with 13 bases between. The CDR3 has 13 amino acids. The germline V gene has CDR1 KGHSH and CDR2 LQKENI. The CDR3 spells CASSLWTVLEAFF. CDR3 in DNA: TGTGCCAGCTCACTTTGGACGGTACTTGAAGCTTTCTTT.

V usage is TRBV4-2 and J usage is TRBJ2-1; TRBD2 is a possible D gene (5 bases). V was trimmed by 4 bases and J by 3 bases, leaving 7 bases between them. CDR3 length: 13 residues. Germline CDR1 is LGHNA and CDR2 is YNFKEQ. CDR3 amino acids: CASSLTSYNEQFF. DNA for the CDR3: TGTGCCAGCAGCCTAACTAGCTACAATGAGCAGTTCTTC.

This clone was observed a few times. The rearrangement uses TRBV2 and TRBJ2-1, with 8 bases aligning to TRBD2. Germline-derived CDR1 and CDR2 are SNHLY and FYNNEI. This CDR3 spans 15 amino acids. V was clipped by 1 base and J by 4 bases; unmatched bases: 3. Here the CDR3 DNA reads TGTGCCAGCAGTGAAGTTGCGGGGGGTTACAATGAGCAGTTCTTC. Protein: CASSEVAGGYNEQFF.

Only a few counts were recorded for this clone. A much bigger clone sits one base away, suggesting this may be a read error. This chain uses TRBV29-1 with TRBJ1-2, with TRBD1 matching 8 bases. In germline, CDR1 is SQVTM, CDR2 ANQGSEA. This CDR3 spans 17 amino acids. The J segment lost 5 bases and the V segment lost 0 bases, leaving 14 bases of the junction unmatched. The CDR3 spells CSVEDSVTGGSVYGYTF. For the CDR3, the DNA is TGCAGCGTTGAAGATAGCGTAACAGGGGGGAGTGTGTATGGCTACACCTTC.

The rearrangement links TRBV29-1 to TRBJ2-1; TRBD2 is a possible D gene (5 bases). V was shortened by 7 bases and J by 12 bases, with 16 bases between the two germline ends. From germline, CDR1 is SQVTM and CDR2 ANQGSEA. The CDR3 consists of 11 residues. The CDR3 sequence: CSALLRERQFF. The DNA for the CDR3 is TGCAGCGCCCTTCTCCGGGAAAGGCAGTTCTTC.

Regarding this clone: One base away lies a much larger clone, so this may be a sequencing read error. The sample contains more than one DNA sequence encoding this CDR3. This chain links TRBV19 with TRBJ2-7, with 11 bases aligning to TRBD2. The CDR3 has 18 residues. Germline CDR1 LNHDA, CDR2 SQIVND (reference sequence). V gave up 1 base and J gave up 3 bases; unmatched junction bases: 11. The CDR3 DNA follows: TGTGCCAGTAGTATAGCGTCTGGGGGTAGCGGGAGGGTCTACGAGCAGTACTTC. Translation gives CASSIASGGSGRVYEQYF.

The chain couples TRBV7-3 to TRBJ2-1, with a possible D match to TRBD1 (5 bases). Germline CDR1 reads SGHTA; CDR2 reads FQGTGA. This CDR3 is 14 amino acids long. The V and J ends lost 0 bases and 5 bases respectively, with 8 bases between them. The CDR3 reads CASSLTARDNEQFF. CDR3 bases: TGTGCCAGCAGCTTAACGGCCAGGGACAATGAGCAGTTCTTC.

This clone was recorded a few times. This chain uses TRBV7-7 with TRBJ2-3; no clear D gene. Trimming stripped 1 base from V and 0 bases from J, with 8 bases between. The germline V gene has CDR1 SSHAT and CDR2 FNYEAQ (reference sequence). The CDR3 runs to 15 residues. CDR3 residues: CASSLGWGSTDTQYF. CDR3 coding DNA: TGTGCCAGCAGCTTAGGTTGGGGTAGCACAGATACGCAGTATTTT.

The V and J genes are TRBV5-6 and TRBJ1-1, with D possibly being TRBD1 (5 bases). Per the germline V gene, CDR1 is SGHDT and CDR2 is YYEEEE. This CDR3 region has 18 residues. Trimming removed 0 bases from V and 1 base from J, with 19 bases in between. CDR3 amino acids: CASSLVGTIPPTNTEAFF. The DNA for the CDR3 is TGTGCCAGCAGCTTGGTGGGGACGATACCTCCCACGAACACTGAAGCTTTCTTT. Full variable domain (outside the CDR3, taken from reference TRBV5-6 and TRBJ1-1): DAGVTQSPTHLIKTRGQQVTLRCSPKSGHDTVSWYQQALGQGPQFIFQYYEEEERQRGNFPDRFSGHQFPNYSSELNVNALLLGDSALYLCASSLVGTIPPTNTEAFFGQGTRLTVV.

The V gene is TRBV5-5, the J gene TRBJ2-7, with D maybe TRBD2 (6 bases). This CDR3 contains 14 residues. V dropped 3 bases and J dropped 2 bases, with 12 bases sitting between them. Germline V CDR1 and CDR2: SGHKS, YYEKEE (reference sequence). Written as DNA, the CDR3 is TGTGCCAGCAGCTCGGGACTTCTTGCCTACGAGCAGTACTTC. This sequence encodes CASSSGLLAYEQYF.

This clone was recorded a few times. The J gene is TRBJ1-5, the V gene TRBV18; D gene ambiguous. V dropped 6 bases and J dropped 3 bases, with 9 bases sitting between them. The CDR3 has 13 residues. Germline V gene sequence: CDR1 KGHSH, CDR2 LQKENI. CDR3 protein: CASSRGNNQPQHF. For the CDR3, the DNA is TGTGCCAGCTCCCGCGGGAACAATCAGCCCCAGCATTTT.

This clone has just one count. The CDR3 protein is CASSVAGSSTPLHF. The CDR3 nucleotides read TGTGCCAGCAGCGTAGCTGGATCAAGTACACCCCTCCACTTT. J is TRBJ1-6 and V is TRBV9; unclear D gene. The germline V and J ends were trimmed by 0 bases and 11 bases, with 12 bases remaining between them. The CDR3 runs to 14 residues. The V gene's germline CDR1 is SGDLS and CDR2 YYNGEE.

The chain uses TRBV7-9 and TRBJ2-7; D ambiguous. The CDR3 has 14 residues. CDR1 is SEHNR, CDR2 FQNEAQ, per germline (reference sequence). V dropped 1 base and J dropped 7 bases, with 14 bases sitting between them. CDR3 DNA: TGTGCCAGCAGCTTAGGGTGGTTTACGGTGGAGCAGTACTTC. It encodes CASSLGWFTVEQYF.

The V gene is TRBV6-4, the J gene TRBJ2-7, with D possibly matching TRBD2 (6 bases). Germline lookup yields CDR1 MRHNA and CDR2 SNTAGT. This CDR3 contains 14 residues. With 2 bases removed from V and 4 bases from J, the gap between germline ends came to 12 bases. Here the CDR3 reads CASSDGSGGYEQYF. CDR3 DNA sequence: TGTGCCAGCAGTGACGGTAGCGGTGGATACGAGCAGTACTTC.

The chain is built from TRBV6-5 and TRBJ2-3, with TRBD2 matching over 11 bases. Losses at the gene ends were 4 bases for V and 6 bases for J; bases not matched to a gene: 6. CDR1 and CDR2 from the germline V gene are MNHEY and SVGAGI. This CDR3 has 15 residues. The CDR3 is CASSLTSGGSDTQYF. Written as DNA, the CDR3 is TGTGCCAGCAGTTTAACTAGCGGGGGATCGGATACGCAGTATTTT.

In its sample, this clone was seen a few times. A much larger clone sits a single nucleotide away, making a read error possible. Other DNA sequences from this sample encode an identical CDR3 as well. The CDR3 protein is CASSLPRGVGYEQYF. The DNA of the CDR3 is TGTGCCAGCAGCCTCCCGAGGGGGGTGGGATACGAGCAGTACTTC. The chain uses TRBV7-9 and TRBJ2-7, with D possibly called TRBD1 or TRBD2 (6 bases each). Trimming took 5 bases from V and 4 from J, leaving 18 bases between them. The CDR3 extends over 15 amino acids. Germline V gene sequence: CDR1 SEHNR, CDR2 FQNEAQ (reference sequence).

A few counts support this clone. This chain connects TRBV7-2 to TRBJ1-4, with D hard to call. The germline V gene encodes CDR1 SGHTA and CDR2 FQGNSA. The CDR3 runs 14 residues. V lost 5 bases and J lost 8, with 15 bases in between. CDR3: CASSREVFGEKLFF. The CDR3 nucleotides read TGTGCCAGCAGCCGGGAGGTCTTTGGCGAAAAACTGTTTTTT.

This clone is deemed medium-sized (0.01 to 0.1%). The DNA of the CDR3 is TGTGCCAGCAGTTACTCGAAATCCTCCGGGGAGCAGTTCTTC. Amino acids: CASSYSKSSGEQFF. The genes are TRBV6-5 and TRBJ2-1, with D unresolved. The V and J ends lost 0 bases and 10 bases respectively, with 13 bases between them. The germline V gene encodes CDR1 MNHEY and CDR2 SVGAGI. The CDR3 runs 14 residues.

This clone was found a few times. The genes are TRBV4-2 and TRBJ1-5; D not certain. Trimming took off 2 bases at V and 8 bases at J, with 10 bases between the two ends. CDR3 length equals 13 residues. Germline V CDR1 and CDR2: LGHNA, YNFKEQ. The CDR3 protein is CASSQNMNKPQHF. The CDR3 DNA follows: TGTGCCAGCAGCCAAAACATGAACAAGCCCCAGCATTTT.

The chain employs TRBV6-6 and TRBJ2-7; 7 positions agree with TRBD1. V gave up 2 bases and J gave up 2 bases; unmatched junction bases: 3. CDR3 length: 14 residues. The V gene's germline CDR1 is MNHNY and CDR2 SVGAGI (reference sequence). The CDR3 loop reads CASSYGTEAYEQYF. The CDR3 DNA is TGTGCCAGCAGTTACGGGACAGAGGCCTACGAGCAGTACTTC.

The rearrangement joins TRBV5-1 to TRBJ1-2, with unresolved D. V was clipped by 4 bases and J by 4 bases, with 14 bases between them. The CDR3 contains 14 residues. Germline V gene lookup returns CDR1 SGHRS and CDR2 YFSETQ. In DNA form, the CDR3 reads TGCGCCAGCAGCGGATACCGGGCCTCCTATGGCTACACCTTC. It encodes CASSGYRASYGYTF.

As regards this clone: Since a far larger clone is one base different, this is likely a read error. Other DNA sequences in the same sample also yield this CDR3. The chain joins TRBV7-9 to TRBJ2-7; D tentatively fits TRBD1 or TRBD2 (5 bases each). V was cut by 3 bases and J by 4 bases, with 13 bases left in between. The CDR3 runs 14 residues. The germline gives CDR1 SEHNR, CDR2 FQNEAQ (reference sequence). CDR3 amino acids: CASSFGGNPYEQYF. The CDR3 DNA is TGTGCCAGCAGCTTTGGGGGTAACCCTTACGAGCAGTACTTC.

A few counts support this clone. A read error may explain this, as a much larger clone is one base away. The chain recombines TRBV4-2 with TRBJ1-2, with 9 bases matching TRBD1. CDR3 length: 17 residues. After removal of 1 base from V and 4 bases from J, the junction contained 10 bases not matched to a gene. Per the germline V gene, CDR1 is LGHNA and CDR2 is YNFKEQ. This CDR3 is CASSQVLDRGYLYGYTF. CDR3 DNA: TGTGCCAGCAGCCAAGTCCTCGACAGGGGGTATCTCTATGGCTACACCTTC.

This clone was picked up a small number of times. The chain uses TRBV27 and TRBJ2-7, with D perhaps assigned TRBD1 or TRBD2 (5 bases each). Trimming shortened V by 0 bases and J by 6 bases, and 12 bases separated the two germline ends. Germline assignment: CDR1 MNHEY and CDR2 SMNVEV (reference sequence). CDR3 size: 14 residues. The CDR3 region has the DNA TGTGCCAGCAGTTTATCGAATGCCGGGACCGAGCAGTACTTC. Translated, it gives CASSLSNAGTEQYF.

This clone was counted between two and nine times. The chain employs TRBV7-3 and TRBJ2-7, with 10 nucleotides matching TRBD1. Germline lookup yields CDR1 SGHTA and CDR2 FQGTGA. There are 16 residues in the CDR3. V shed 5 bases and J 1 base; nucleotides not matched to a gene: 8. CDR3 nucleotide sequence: TGTGCCAGCAGCCAGACGGGACAGGGGTATTCCTACGAGCAGTACTTC. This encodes CASSQTGQGYSYEQYF.

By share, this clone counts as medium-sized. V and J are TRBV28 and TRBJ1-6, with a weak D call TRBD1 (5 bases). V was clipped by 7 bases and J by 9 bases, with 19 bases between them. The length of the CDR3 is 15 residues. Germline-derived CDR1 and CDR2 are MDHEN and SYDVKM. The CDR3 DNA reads TGTGCCAGCACCAACGTGGGGGGTAGTGGTTCACCCCTCCACTTT. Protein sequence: CASTNVGGSGSPLHF.

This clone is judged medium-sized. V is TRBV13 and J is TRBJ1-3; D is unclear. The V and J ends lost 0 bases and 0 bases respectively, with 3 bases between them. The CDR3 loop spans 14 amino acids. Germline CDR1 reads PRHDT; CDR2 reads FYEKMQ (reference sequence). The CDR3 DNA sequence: TGTGCCAGCAGCTTAGGACACTCTGGAAACACCATATATTTT. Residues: CASSLGHSGNTIYF.